Below, one T cell receptor (beta chain) is given with its context. Sorted subsets were amplified in replicate PCRs using approximately 200 ng DNA, roughly 30,000 T cell genomes. TCRdb keeps only in-frame clones here, not all; method: immunoSEQ multiplex PCR. Of 2 million to 3 million clones listed, over 85% were seen once; the top ten hold 0.36%. This entry belongs to a study of shared clonotypes between healthy human individuals. Study background: Plates per donor: three CD4 naive, three CD4 memory, two CD8 naive, one CD8 memory.

The V gene lost 6 bases and the J gene lost 6 bases, with 14 bases spanning the gap. CDR1 and CDR2 from the germline V gene are MDHEN and SYDVKM. This CDR3 contains 13 residues. The chain has TRBV28 and TRBJ1-2, with D tentatively TRBD1 (6 bases). The sample taken for sequencing was naive CD4+ T cells from PBMCs. The subset here: CD45RA+ positively selected. The clonotype was recovered from a man younger than 35 in good health. Some clones in this sample may be carry-over from other donors' samples. The CDR3 here is CASRGGADHGYTF. The CDR3 DNA sequence: TGTGCCAGCAGGGGGGGGGCGGACCATGGCTACACCTTC.